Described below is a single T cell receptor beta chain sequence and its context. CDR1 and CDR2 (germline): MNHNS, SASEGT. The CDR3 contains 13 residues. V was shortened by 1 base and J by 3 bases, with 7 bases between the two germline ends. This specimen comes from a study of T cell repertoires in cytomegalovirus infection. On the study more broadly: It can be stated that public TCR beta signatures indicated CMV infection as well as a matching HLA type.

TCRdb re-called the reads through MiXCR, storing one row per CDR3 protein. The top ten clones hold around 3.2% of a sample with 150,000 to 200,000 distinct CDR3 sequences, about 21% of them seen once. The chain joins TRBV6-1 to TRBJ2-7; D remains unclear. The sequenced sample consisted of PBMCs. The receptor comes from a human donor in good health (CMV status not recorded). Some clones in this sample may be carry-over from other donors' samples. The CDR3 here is CASSEVQDYEQYF. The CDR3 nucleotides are TGTGCCAGCAGTGAAGTGCAGGACTACGAGCAGTACTTC.